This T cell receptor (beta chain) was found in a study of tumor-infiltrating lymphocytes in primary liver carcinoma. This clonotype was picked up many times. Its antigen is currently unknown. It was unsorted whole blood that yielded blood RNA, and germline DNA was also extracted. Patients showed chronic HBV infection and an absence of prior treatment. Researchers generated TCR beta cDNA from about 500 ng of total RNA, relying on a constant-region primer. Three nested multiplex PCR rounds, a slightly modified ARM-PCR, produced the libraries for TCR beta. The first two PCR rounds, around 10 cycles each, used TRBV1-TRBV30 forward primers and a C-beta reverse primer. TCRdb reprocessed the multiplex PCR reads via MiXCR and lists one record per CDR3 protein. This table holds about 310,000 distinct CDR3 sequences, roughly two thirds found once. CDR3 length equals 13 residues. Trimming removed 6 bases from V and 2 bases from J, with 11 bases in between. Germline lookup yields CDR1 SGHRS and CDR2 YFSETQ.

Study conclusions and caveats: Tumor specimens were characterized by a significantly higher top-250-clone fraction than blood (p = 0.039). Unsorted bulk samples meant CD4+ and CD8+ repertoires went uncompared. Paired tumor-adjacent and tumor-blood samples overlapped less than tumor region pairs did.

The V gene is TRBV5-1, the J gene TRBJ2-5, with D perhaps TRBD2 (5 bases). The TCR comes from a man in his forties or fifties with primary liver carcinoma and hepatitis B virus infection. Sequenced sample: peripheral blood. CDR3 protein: CASKSPGQETQYF. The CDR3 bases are TGCGCCAGCAAATCTCCGGGGCAAGAGACCCAGTACTTC.